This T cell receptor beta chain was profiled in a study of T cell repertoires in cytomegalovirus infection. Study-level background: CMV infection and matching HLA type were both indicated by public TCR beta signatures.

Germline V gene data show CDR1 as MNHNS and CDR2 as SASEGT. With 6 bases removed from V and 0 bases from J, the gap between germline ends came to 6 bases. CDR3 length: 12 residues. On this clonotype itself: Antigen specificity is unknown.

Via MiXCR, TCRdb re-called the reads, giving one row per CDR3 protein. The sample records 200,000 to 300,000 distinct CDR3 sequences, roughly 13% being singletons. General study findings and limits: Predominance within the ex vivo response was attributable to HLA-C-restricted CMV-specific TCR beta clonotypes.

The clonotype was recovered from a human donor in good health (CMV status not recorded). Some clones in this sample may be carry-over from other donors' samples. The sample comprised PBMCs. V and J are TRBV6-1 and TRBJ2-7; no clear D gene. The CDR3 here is CASRQSSYEQYF. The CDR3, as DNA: TGTGCCAGCAGACAGAGCTCCTACGAGCAGTACTTC.